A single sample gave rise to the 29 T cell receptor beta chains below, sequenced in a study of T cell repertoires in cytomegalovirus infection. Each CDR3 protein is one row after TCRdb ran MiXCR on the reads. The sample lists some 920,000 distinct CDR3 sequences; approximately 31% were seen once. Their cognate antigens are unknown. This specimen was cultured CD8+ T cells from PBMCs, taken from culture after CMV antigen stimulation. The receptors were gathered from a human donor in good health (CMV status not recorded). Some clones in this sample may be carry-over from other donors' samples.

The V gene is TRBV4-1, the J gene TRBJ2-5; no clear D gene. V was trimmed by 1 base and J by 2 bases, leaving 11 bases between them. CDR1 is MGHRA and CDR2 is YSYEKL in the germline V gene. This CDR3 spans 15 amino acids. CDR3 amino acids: CASSQASVPQETQYF. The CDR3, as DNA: TGCGCCAGCAGCCAAGCGTCCGTCCCGCAAGAGACCCAGTACTTC.

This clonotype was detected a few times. DNA for the CDR3: TGTGCCACCAGTGACACCGGACAGGATAACTATGGCTACACCTTC. It codes for CATSDTGQDNYGYTF. The chain is built from TRBV24-1 and TRBJ1-2, with TRBD1 matching 7 bases. Per the germline V gene, CDR1 is KGHDR and CDR2 is SFDVKD. V lost 4 bases, J lost 1 base, and 5 bases stayed unmatched. The CDR3 has 15 amino acids.

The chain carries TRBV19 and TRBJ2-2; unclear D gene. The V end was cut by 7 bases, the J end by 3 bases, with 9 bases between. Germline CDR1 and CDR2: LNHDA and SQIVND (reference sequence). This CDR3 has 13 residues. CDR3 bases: TGTGCCAGTACCCCGAGTGACACCGGGGAGCTGTTTTTT. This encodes CASTPSDTGELFF. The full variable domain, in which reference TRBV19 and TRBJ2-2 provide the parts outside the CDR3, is DGGITQSPKYLFRKEGQNVTLSCEQNLNHDAMYWYRQDPGQGLRLIYYSQIVNDFQKGDIAEGYSVSREKKESFPLTVTSAQKNPTAFYLCASTPSDTGELFFGEGSRLTVL.

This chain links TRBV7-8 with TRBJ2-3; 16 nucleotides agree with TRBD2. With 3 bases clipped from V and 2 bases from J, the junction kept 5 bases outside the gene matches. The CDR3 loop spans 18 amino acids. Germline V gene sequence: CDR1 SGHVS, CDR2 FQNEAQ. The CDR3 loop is CASSFLGLAGGNTDTQYF. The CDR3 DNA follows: TGTGCCAGCAGCTTCCTGGGACTAGCGGGGGGGAACACAGATACGCAGTATTTT. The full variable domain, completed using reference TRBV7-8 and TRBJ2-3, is GAGVSQSPRYKVAKRGQDVALRCDPISGHVSLFWYQQALGQGPEFLTYFQNEAQLDKSGLPSDRFFAERPEGSVSTLKIQRTQQEDSAVYLCASSFLGLAGGNTDTQYFGPGTRLTVL.

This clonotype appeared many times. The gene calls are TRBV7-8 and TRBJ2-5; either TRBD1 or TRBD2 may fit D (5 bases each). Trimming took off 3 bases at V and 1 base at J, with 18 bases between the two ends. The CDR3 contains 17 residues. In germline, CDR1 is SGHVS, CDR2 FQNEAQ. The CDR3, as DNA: TGTGCCAGCAGCTTGTTGAGAGGAAAGAGGGGCCAAGAGACCCAGTACTTC. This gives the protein CASSLLRGKRGQETQYF.

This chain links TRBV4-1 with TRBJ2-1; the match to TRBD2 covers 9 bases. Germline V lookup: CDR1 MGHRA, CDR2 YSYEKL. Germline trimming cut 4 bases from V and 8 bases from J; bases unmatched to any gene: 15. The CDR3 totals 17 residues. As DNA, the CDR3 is TGCGCCAGCAGCCGCCTACCAGCGGGGGGCCAAGACCATGAGCAGTTCTTC. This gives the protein CASSRLPAGGQDHEQFF.

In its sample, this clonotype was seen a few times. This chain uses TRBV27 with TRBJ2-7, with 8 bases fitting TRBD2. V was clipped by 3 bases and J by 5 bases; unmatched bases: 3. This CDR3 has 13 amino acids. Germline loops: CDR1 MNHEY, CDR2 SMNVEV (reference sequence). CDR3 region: CASSFGGRNEQYF. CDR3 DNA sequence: TGTGCCAGCAGTTTCGGCGGGAGGAACGAGCAGTACTTC.

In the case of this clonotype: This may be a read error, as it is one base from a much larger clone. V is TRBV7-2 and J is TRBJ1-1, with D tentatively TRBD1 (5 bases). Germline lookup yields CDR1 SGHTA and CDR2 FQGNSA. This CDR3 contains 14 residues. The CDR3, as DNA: TGTGCCAGCAGCTTAATAGGGGAGAACACTGAAGCTCTCTTT. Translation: CASSLIGENTEALF.

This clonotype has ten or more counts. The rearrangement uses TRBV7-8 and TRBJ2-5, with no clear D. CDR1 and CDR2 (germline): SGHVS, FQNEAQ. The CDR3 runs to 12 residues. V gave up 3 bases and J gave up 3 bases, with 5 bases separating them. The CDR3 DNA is TGTGCCAGCAGCTTTAGGGAAGAGACCCAGTACTTC. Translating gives CASSFREETQYF.

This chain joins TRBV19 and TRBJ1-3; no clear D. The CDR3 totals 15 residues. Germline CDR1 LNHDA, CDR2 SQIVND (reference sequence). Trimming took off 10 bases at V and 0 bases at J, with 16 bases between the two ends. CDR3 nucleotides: TGTGCCACCCTAGGACGGACGCGCTCTGGAAACACCATATATTTT. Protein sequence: CATLGRTRSGNTIYF.

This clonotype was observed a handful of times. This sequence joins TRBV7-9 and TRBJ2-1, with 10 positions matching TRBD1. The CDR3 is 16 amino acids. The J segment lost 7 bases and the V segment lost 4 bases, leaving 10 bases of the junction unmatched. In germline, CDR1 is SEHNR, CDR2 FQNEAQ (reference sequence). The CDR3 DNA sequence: TGTGCCAGCAGCTCCCCCCGACAGGGGGCGGGGAATGAGCAGTTCTTC. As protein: CASSSPRQGAGNEQFF.

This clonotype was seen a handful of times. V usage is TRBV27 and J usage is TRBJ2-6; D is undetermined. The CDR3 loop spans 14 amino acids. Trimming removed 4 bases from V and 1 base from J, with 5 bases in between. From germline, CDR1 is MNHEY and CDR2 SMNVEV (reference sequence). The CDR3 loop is CASSSWSGANVLTF. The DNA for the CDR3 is TGTGCCAGCAGTTCGTGGTCTGGGGCCAACGTCCTGACTTTC.

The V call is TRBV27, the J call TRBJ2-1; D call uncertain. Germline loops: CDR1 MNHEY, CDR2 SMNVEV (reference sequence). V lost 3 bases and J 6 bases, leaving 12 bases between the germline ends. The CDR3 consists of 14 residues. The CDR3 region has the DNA TGTGCCAGCAGTTTGGATAACGGCTCCAATGAGCAGTTCTTC. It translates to CASSLDNGSNEQFF.

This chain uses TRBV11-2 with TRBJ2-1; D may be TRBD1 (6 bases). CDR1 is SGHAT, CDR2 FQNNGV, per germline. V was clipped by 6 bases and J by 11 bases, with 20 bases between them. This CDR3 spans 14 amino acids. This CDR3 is CASRRGSGDVQQFF. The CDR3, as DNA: TGTGCCAGCAGGCGCGGCTCAGGGGACGTTCAGCAGTTCTTC.

In DNA, the CDR3 is TGTGCCAGCAGTCCGCCGGGAGAAGAAAACACCATATATTTT. Amino acid sequence: CASSPPGEENTIYF. J is TRBJ1-3 and V is TRBV6-2 or TRBV6-3; D is unresolved. Per the germline V gene, CDR1 is MNHEY and CDR2 is SVGEGT. CDR3 length: 14 amino acids. V lost 5 bases and J lost 6, with 14 bases in between.

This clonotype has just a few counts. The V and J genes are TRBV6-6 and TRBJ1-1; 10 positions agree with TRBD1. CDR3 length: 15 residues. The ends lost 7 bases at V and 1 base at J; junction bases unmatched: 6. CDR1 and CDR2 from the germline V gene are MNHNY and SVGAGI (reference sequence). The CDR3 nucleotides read TGTGCCAGCACCTACGGACAGGGGGGGAACACTGAAGCTTTCTTT. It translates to CASTYGQGGNTEAFF.

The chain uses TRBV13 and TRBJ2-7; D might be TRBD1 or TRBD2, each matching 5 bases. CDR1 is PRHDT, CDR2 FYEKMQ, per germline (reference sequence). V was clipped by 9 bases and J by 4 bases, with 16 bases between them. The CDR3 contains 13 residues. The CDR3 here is CASSGTPKYEQYF. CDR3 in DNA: TGTGCCAGTTCCGGGACGCCAAAATACGAGCAGTACTTC.

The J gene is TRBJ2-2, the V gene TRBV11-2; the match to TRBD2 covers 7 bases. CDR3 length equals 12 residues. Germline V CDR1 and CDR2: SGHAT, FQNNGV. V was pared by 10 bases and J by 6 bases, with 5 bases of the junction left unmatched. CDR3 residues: CATGRGAGELFF. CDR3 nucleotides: TGTGCCACCGGACGGGGGGCCGGGGAGCTGTTTTTT. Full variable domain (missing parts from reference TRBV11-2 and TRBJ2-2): EAGVAQSPRYKIIEKRQSVAFWCNPISGHATLYWYQQILGQGPKLLIQFQNNGVVDDSQLPKDRFSAERLKGVDSTLKIQPAKLEDSAVYLCATGRGAGELFFGEGSRLTVL.

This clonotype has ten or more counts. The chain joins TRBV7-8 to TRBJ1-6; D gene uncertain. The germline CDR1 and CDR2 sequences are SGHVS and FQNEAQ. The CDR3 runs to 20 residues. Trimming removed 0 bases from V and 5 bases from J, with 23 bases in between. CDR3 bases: TGTGCCAGCAGCTTAGCGCGGGTAGGCCTTTATCGTGTGAATAATTCACCCCTCCACTTT. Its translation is CASSLARVGLYRVNNSPLHF.

The CDR3 spells CASSEGLSNNEQFF. CDR3 coding DNA: TGTGCCAGCAGTGAAGGCTTGTCGAATAATGAGCAGTTCTTC. The V and J genes are TRBV6-4 and TRBJ2-1; no reliable D call. The CDR3 spans 14 residues. V was trimmed by 3 bases and J by 7 bases, leaving 13 bases between them. CDR1 is MRHNA and CDR2 is SNTAGT in the germline V gene.

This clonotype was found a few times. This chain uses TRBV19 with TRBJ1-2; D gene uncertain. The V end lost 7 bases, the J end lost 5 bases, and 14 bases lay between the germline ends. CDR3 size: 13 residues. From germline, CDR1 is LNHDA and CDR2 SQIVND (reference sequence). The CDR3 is CASMDGYLYGYTF. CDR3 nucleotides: TGTGCCAGTATGGACGGATACTTATATGGCTACACCTTC.

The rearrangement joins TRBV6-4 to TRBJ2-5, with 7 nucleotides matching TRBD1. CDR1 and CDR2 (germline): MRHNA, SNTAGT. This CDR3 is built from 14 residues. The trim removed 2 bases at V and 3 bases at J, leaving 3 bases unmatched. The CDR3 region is CASSDQTGKETQYF. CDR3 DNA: TGTGCCAGCAGTGACCAGACAGGGAAAGAGACCCAGTACTTC.

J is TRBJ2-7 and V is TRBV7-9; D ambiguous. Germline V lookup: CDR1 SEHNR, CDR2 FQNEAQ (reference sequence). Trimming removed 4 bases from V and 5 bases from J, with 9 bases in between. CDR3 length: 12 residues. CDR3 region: CASSSRPNEQYV. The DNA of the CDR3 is TGTGCCAGCAGCTCTCGCCCGAACGAGCAGTACGTC.

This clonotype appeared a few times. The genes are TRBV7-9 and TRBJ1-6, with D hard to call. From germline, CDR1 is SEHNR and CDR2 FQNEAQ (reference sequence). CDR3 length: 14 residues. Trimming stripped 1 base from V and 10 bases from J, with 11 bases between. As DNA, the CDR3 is TGTGCCAGCAGCTTAGACGCAAGTGGCTCACCCCTCCACTTT. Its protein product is CASSLDASGSPLHF.

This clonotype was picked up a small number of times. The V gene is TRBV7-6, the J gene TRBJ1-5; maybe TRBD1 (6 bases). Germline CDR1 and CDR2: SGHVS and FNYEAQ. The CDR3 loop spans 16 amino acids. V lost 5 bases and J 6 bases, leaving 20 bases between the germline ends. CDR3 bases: TGTGCCAGCAGCCCCTCTCCCCTCACGGGGGCTCAGCCCCAGCATTTT. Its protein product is CASSPSPLTGAQPQHF.

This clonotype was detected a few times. This CDR3 reads CASSQEEGLYNEQFF. As DNA, the CDR3 is TGCGCCAGCAGCCAAGAGGAGGGACTTTACAATGAGCAGTTCTTC. The V call is TRBV4-3, the J call TRBJ2-1; weak D call: TRBD2 (6 bases). There are 15 residues in the CDR3. Trimming took 0 bases from V and 4 from J, leaving 10 bases between them. In germline, CDR1 is LGHNA, CDR2 YSLEER.

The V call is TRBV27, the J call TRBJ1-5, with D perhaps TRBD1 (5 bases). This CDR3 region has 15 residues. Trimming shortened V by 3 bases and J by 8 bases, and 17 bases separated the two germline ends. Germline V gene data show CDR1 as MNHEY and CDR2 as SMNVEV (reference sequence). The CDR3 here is CASSLWWDRDEPQHF. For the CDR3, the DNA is TGTGCCAGCAGTTTGTGGTGGGACCGCGATGAGCCCCAGCATTTT.

The CDR3: CSVEYLTGYEQYV. For the CDR3, the DNA is TGCAGCGTTGAATACTTGACAGGCTACGAGCAGTACGTC. The chain couples TRBV29-1 to TRBJ2-7, with a weak D call TRBD1 (6 bases). Germline CDR1 reads SQVTM; CDR2 reads ANQGSEA. The CDR3 spans 13 residues. With 2 bases removed from V and 3 bases from J, the gap between germline ends came to 11 bases.

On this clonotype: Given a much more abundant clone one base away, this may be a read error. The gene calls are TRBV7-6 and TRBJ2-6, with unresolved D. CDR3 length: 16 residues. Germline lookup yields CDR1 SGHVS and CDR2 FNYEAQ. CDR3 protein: CANSLWAGSGANVLTF. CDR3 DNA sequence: TGTGCCAACAGCCTTTGGGCCGGCTCTGGGGCCAACGTCCTGACTTTC.